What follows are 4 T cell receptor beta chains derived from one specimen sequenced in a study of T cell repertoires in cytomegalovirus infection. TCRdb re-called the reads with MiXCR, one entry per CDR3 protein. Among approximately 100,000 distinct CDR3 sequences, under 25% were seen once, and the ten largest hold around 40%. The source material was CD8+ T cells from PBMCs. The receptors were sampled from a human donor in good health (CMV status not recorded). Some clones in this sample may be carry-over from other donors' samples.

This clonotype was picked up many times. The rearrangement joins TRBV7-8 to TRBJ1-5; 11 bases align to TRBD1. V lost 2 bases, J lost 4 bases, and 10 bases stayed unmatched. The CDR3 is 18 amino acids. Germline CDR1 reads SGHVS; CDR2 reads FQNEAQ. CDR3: CASSLKRTGTGGNQPQHF. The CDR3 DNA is TGTGCCAGCAGCTTAAAGAGGACCGGGACAGGGGGGAATCAGCCCCAGCATTTT.

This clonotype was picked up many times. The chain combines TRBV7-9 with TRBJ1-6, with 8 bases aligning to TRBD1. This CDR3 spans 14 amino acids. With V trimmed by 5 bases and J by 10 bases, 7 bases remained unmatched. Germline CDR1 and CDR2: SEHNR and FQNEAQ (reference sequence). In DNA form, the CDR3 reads TGTGCCAGCAGCCCCCAGGGGGCGAGGTCACCCCTCCACTTT. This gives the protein CASSPQGARSPLHF.

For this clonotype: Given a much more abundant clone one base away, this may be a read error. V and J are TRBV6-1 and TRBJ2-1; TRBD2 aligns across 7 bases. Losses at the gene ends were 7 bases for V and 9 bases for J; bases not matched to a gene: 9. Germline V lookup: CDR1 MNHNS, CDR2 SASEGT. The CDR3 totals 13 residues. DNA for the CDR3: TGTGCCAGCAAAATGGGCGGGAGTGGTGAGCAGTTCTTC. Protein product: CASKMGGSGEQFF.

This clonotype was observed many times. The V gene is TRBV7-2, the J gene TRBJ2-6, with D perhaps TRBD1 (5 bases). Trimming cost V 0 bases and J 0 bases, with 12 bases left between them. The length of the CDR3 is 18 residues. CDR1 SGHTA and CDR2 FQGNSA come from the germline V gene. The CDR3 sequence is CASSLALGHVSGANVLTF. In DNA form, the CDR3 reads TGTGCCAGCAGCTTAGCCCTTGGACATGTCTCTGGGGCCAACGTCCTGACTTTC.